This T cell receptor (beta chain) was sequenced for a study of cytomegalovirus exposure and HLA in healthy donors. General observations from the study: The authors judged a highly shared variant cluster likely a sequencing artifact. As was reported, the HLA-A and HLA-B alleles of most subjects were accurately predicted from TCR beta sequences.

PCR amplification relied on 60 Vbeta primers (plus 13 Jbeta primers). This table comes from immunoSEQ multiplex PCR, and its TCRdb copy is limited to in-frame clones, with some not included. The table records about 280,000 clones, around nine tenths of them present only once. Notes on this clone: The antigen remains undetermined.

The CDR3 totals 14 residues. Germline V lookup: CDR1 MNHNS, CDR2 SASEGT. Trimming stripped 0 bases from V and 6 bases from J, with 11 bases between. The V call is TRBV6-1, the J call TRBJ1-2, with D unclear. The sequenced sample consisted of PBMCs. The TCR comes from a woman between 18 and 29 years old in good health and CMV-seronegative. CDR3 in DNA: TGTGCCAGCAGTGAAGCGTTAGGGAGGGATGGCTACACCTTC. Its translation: CASSEALGRDGYTF.